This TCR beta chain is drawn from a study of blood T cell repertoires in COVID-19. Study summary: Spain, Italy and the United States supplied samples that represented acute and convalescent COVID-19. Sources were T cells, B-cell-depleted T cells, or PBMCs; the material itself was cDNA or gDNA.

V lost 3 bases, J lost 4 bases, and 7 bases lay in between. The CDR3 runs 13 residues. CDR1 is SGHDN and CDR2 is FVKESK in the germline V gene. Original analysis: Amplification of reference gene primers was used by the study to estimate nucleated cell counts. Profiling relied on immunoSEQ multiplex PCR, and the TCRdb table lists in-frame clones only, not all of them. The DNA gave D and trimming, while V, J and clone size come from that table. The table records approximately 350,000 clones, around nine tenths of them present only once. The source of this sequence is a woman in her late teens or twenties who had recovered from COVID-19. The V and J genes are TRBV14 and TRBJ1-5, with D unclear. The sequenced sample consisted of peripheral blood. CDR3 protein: CASSQWQNQPQHF. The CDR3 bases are TGTGCCAGCAGCCAGTGGCAGAATCAGCCCCAGCATTTT.